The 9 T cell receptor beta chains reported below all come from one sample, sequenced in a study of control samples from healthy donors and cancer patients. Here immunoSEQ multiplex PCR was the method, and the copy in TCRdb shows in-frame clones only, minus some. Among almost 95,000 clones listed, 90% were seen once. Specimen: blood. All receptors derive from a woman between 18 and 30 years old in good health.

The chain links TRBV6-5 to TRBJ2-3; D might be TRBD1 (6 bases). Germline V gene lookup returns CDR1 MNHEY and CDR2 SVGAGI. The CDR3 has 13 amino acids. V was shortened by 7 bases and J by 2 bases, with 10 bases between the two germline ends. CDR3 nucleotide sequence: TGTGCCAGCACGGACAGTTACACAGATACGCAGTATTTT. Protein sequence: CASTDSYTDTQYF.

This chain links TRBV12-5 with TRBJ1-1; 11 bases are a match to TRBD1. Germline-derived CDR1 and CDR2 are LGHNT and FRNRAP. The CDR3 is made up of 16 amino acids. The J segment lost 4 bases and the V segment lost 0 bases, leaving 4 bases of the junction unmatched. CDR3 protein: CASGLVLGTGGTEAFF. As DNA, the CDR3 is TGTGCTAGTGGTTTGGTACTTGGGACAGGGGGCACTGAAGCTTTCTTT.

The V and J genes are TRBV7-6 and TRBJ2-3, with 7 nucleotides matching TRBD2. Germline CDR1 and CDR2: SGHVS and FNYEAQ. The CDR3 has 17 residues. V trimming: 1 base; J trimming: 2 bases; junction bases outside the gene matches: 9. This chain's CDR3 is CASSLEGHGGFTDTQYF. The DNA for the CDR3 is TGTGCCAGCAGCTTAGAGGGGCACGGGGGGTTCACAGATACGCAGTATTTT.

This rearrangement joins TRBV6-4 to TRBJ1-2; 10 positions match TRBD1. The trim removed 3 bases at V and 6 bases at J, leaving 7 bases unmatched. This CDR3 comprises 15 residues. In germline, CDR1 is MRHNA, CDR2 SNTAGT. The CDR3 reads CASSESTGGADGYTF. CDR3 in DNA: TGTGCCAGCAGTGAGTCGACAGGGGGCGCGGATGGCTACACCTTC.

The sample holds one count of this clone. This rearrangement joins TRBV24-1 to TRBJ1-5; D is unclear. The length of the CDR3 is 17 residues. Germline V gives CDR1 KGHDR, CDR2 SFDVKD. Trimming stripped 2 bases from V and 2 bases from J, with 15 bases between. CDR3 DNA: TGTGCCACCAGTGATTCTTTCCCGTGGCAGGGCAATCAGCCCCAGCATTTT. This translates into CATSDSFPWQGNQPQHF.

The CDR3 reads CATSEGRYGYTF. In DNA, the CDR3 is TGTGCCACCAGTGAGGGAAGATATGGCTACACCTTC. The chain is built from TRBV24-1 and TRBJ1-2; D not resolved. V gave up 4 bases and J gave up 5 bases, with 7 bases separating them. This CDR3 region has 12 residues. CDR1 KGHDR and CDR2 SFDVKD come from the germline V gene.

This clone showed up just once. The CDR3 protein is CASSPGQENTEAFF. In DNA form, the CDR3 reads TGTGCCAGCTCACCGGGACAGGAGAACACTGAAGCTTTCTTT. The chain couples TRBV18 to TRBJ1-1; 8 bases are a match to TRBD1. In germline, CDR1 is KGHSH, CDR2 LQKENI. The CDR3 runs to 14 residues. The ends lost 3 bases at V and 1 base at J; junction bases unmatched: 1.

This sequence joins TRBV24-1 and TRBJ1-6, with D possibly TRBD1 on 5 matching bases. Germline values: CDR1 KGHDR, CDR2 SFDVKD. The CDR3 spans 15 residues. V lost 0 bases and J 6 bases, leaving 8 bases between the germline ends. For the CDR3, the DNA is TGTGCCACCAGTGATTTGGGGACTTCTAATTCACCCCTCCACTTT. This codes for CATSDLGTSNSPLHF.

The CDR3 spells CSVEENTEAFF. The CDR3 DNA is TGCAGCGTTGAGGAGAACACTGAAGCTTTCTTT. The rearrangement links TRBV29-1 to TRBJ1-1; D unclear. Germline CDR1 is SQVTM and CDR2 is ANQGSEA. V lost 3 bases to trimming and J lost 1 base, with 3 bases between them. There are 11 residues in the CDR3.